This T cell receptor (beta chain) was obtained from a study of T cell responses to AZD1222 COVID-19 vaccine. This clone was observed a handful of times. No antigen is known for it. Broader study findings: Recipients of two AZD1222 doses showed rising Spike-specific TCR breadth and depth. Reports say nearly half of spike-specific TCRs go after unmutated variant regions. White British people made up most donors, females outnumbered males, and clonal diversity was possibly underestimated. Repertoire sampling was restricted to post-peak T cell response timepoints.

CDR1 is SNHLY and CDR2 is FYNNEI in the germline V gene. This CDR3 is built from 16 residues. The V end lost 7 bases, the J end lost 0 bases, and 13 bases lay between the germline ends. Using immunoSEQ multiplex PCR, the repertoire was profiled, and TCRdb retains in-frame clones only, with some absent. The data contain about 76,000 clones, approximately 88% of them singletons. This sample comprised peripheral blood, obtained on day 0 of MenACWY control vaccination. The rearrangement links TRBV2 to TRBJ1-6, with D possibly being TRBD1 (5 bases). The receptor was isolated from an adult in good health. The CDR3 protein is CASTRDRYSYNSPLHF. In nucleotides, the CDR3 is TGTGCCAGCACCCGGGACCGATACTCCTATAATTCACCCCTCCACTTT.